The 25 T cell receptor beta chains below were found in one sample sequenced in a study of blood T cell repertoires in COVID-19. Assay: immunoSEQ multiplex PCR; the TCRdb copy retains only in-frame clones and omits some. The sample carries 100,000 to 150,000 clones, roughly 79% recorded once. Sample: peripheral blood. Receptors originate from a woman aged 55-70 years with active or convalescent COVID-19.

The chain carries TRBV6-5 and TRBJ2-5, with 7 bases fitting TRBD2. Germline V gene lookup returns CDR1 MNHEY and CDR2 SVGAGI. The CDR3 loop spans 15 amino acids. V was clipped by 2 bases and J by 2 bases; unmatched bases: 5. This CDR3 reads CASSYLNGGQETQYF. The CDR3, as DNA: TGTGCCAGCAGTTACCTGAACGGGGGGCAAGAGACCCAGTACTTC.

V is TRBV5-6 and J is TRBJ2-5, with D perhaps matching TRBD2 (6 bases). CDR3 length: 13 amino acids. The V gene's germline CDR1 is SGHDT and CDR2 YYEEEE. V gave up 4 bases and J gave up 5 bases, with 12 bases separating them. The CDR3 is CASSPGLRETQYF. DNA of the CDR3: TGTGCCAGCAGCCCGGGACTCCGGGAGACCCAGTACTTC.

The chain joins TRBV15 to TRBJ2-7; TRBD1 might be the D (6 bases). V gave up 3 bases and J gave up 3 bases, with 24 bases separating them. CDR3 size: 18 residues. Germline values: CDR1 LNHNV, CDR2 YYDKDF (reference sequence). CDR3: CATSSPLGLQGTIYEQYF. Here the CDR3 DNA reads TGTGCCACCAGCAGCCCGCTGGGTCTACAGGGTACCATCTACGAGCAGTACTTC.

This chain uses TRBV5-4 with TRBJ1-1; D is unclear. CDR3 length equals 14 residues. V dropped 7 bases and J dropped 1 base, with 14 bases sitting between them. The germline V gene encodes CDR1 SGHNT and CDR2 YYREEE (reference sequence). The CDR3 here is CASQKSDTNTEAFF. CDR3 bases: TGTGCCAGCCAAAAGTCAGACACGAACACTGAAGCTTTCTTT.

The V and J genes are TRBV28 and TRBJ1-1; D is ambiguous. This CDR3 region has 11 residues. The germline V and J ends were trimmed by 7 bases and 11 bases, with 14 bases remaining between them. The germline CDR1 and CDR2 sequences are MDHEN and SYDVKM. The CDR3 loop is CASTAAQRAFF. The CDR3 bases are TGTGCCAGCACCGCGGCCCAACGGGCTTTCTTT.

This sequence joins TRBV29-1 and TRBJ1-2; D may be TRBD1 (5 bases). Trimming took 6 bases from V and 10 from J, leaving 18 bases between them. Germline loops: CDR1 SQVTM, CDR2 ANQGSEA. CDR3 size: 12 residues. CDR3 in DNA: TGCAGCGTCCCATACCAGACAGACACCTACACCTTC. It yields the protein CSVPYQTDTYTF.

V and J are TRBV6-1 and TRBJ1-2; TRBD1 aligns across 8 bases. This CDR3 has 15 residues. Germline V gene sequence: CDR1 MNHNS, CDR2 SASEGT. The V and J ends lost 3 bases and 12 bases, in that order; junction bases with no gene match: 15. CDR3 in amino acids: CASSEQNIGQGLDTF. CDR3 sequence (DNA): TGTGCCAGCAGTGAGCAAAACATTGGACAGGGCTTGGACACCTTC.

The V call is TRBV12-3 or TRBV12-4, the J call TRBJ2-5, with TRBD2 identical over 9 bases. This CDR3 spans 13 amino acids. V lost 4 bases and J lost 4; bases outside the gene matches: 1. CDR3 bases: TGTGCCAGCAGTTCGACTAGCGGAGAGACCCAGTACTTC. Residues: CASSSTSGETQYF.

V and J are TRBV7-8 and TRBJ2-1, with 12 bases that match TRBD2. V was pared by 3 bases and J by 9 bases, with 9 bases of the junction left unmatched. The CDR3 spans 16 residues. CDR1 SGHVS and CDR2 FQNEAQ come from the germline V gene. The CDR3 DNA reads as TGTGCCAGCAGCTTTCTAGCGGGAGGGCGGGGGATTGAGCAGTTCTTC. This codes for CASSFLAGGRGIEQFF.

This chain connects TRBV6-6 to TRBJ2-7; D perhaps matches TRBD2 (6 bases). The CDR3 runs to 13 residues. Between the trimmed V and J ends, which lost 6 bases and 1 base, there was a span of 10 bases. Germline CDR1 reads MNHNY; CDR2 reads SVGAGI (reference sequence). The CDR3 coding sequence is TGTGCCAGCAGAGGGACTGGATCCTACGAGCAGTACTTC. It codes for CASRGTGSYEQYF.

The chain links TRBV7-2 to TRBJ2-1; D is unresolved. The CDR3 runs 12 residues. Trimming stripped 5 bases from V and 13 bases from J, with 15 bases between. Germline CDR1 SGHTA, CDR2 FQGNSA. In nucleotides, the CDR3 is TGTGCCAGCAGCCTCTTAAGCGTACTTCAGTTCTTC. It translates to CASSLLSVLQFF.

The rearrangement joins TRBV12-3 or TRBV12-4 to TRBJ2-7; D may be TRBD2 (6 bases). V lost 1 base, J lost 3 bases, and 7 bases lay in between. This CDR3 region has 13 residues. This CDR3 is CASSLGLVYEQYV. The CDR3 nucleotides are TGTGCCAGCAGTTTAGGACTAGTCTACGAGCAGTACGTC.

CDR3 sequence reads: CASSALKDIRRYSNQPQHF. In DNA form, the CDR3 reads TGTGCCAGCAGTGCTCTCAAAGATATAAGGAGATATAGCAATCAGCCCCAGCATTTT. J is TRBJ1-5 and V is TRBV28, with D uncertain. The CDR3 extends over 19 amino acids. The V gene lost 5 bases and the J gene lost 0 bases, with 23 bases spanning the gap. Looked up from germline, CDR1 is MDHEN and CDR2 is SYDVKM.

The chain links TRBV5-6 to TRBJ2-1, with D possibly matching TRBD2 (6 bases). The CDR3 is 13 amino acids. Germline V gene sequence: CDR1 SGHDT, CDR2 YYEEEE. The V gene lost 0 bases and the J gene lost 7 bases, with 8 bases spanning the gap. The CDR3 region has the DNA TGTGCCAGCAGCTTGGGCGGGGTTAATGAGCAGTTCTTC. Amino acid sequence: CASSLGGVNEQFF.

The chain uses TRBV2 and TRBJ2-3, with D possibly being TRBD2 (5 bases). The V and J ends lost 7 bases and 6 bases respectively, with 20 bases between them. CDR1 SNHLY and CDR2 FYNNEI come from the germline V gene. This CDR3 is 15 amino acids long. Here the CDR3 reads CASTTFGVSGDTQYF. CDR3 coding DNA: TGTGCCAGCACTACCTTCGGGGTTTCGGGGGATACGCAGTATTTT.

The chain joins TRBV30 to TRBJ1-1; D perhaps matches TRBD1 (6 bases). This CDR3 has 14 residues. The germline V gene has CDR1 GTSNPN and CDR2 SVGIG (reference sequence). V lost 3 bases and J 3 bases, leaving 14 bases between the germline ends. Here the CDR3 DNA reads TGTGCCTGGAGGCGTGGGGGCAGGGACACTGAAGCTTTCTTT. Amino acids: CAWRRGGRDTEAFF.

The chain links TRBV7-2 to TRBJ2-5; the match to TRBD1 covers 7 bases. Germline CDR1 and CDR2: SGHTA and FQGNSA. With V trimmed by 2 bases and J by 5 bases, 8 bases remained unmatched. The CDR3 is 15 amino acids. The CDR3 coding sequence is TGTGCCAGCAGCTTACCCAGGACAGGTCGGGAGACCCAGTACTTC. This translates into CASSLPRTGRETQYF.

The chain's CDR3 is CASSSKWGTNQPQHF. As DNA, the CDR3 is TGTGCCAGTAGTAGTAAGTGGGGGACTAATCAGCCCCAGCATTTT. This sequence joins TRBV19 and TRBJ1-5; D may be TRBD1 (5 bases). Deletions cut 4 bases from V and 4 bases from J, with 14 bases between. This CDR3 has 15 residues. In germline, CDR1 is LNHDA, CDR2 SQIVND (reference sequence).

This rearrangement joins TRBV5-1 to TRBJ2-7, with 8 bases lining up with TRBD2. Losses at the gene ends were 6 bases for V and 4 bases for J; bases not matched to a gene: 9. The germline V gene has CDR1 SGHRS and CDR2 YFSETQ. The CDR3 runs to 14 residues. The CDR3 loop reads CASTRREGRYEQYF. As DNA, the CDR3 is TGCGCCAGCACGCGACGGGAGGGCCGGTACGAGCAGTACTTC.

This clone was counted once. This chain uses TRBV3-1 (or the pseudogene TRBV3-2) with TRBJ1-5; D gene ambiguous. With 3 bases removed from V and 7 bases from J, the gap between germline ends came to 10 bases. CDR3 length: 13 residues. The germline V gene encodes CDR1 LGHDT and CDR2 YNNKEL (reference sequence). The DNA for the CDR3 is TGTGCCAGCAGCCAGGAGGTTGGGCAGCCCCAGCATTTT. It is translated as CASSQEVGQPQHF.

The CDR3 region is CASSYKNREVNTEAFF. DNA for the CDR3: TGTGCCAGCAGCTATAAAAACAGGGAAGTGAACACTGAAGCTTTCTTT. The chain combines TRBV5-5 with TRBJ1-1; D possibly corresponds to TRBD1 (6 bases). Germline-derived CDR1 and CDR2 are SGHKS and YYEKEE (reference sequence). This CDR3 comprises 16 residues. V was pared by 3 bases and J by 0 bases, with 15 bases between. Based on the CDR3 plus reference TRBV5-5 and TRBJ1-1, the full variable domain is DAGVTQSPTHLIKTRGQQVTLRCSPISGHKSVSWYQQVLGQGPQFIFQYYEKEERGRGNFPDRFSARQFPNYSSELNVNALLLGDSALYLCASSYKNREVNTEAFFGQGTRLTVV.

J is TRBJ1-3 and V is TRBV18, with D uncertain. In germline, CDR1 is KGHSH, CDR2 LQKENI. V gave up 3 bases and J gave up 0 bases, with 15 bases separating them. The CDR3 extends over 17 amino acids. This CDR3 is CASSPLEHGDSGNTIYF. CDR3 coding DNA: TGTGCCAGCTCACCTTTAGAACACGGGGACTCTGGAAACACCATATATTTT.

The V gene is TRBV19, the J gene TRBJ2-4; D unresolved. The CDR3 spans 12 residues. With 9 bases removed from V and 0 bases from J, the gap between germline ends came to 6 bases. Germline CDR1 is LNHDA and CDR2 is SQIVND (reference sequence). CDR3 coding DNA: TGTGCCAGCAGCGTAGCCAAAAACATTCAGTACTTC. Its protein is CASSVAKNIQYF.

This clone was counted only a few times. CDR3 protein: CASSLNRQGAMNEQFF. CDR3 nucleotides: TGTGCCAGCAGCTTAAATCGACAGGGGGCCATGAATGAGCAGTTCTTC. The chain employs TRBV7-3 and TRBJ2-1; 10 nucleotides match TRBD1. Trimming removed 1 base from V and 7 bases from J; junction bases left unmatched: 7. This CDR3 contains 16 residues. The germline CDR1 and CDR2 sequences are SGHTA and FQGTGA.

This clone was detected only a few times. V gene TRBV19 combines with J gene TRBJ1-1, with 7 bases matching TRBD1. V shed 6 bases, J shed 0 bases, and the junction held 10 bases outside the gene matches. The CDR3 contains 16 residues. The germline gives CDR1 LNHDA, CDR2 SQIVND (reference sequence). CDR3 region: CASRRTPGQLNTEAFF. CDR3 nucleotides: TGTGCCAGTAGAAGAACCCCGGGACAGCTGAACACTGAAGCTTTCTTT.